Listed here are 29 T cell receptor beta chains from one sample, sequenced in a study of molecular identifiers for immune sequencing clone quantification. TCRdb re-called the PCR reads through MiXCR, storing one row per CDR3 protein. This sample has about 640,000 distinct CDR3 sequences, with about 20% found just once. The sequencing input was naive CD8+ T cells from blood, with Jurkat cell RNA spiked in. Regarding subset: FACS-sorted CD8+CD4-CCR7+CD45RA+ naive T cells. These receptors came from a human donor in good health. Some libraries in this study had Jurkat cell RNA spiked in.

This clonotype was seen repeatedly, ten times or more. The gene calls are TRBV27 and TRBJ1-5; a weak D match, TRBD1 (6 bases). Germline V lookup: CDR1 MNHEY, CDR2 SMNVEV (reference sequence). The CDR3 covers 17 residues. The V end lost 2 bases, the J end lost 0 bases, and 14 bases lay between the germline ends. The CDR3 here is CASSLTAGDYSNQPQHF. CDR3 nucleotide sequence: TGTGCCAGCAGTTTAACGGCAGGGGATTATAGCAATCAGCCCCAGCATTTT.

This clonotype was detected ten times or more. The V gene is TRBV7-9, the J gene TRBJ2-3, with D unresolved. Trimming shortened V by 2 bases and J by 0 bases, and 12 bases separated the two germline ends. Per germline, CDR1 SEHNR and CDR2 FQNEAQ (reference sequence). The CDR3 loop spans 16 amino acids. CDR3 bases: TGTGCCAGCAGCTTAAGGTCATCCCCTAGCACAGATACGCAGTATTTT. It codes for CASSLRSSPSTDTQYF.

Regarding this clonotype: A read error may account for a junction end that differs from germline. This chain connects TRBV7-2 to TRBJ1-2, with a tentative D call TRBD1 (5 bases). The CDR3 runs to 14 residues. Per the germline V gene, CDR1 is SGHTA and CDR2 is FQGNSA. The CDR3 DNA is TGTGCCAGCGGCTTAGCGCAAGGGGTCTATGGCTACACCTTC. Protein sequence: CASGLAQGVYGYTF.

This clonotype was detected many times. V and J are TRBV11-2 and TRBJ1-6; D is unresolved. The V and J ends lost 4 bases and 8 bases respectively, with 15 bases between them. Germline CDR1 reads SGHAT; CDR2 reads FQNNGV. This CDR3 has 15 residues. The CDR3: CASSSLIEPDSPLHF. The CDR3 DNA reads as TGTGCCAGCAGCTCCCTCATCGAACCCGATTCACCCCTCCACTTT.

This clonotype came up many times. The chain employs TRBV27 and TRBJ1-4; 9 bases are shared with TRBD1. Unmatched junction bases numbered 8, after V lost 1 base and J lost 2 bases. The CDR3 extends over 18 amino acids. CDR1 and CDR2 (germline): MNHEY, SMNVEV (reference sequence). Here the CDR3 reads CASSLWPGTGSTNEKLFF. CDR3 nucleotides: TGTGCCAGCAGTTTATGGCCCGGGACAGGGTCGACTAATGAAAAACTGTTTTTT.

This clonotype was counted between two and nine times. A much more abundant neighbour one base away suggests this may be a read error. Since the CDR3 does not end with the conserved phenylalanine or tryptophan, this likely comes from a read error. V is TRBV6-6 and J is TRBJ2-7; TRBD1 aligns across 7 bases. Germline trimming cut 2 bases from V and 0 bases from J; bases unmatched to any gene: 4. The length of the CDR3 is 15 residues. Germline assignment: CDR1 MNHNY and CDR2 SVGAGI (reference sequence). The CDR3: CASSYTRDSSYEQYY. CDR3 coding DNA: TGTGCCAGCAGTTACACCCGGGACAGCTCCTACGAGCAGTACTAC.

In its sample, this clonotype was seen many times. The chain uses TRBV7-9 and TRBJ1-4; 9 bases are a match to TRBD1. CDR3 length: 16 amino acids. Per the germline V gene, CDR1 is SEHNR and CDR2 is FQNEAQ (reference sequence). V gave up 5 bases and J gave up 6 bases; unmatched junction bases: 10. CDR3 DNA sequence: TGTGCCAGCAGCCTACCGCAGGGACAGGGACATGAAAAACTGTTTTTT. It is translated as CASSLPQGQGHEKLFF.

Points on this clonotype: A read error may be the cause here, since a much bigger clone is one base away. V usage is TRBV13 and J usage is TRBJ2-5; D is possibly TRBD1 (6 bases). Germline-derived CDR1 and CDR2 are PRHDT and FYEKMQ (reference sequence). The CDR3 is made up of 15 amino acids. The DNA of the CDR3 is TGTGCCAGCACCAACCGACAGGAAGGCCAAGAGGCCCAGTACTTC. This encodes CASTNRQEGQEAQYF.

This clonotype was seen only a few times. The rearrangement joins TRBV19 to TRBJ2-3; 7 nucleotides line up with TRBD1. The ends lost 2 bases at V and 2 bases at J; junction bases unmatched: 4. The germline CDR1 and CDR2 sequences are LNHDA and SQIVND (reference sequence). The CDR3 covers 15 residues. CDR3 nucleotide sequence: TGTGCCAGTAGTATAAGGGACAGCTTCACAGATACGCAGTATTTT. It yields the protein CASSIRDSFTDTQYF.

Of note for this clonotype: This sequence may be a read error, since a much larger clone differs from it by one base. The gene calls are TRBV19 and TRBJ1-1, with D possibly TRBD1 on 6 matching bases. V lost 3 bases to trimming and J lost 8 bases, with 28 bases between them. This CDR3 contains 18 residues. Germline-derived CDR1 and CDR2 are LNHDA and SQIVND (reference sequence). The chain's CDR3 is CASSISGPLGSGEFEAFF. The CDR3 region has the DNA TGTGCCAGTAGTATTTCCGGTCCTTTAGGGTCAGGGGAATTCGAAGCTTTCTTT.

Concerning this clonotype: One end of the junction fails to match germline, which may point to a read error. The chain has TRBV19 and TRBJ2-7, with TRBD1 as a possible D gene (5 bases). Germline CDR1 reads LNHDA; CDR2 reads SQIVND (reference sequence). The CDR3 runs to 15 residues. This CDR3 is CARSSQDNYIYEQYF. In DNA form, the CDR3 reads TGTGCCCGTAGTTCACAGGACAATTACATCTACGAGCAGTACTTC.

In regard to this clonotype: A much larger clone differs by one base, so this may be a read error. CDR3 protein: CSVEGREVNYGYTF. The DNA for the CDR3 is TGCAGCGTTGAAGGTCGAGAGGTTAACTATGGCTACACCTTC. The V call is TRBV29-1, the J call TRBJ1-2; D unresolved. Deletions cut 1 base from V and 1 base from J, with 10 bases between. CDR1 is SQVTM and CDR2 is ANQGSEA in the germline V gene. CDR3 length: 14 amino acids.

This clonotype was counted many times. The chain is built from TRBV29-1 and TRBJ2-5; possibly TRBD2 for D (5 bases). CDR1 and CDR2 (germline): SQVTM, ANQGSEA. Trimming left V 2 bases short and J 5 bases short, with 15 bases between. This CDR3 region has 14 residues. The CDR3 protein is CSVESRGSWETQYF. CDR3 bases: TGCAGCGTTGAATCTCGGGGATCTTGGGAGACCCAGTACTTC.

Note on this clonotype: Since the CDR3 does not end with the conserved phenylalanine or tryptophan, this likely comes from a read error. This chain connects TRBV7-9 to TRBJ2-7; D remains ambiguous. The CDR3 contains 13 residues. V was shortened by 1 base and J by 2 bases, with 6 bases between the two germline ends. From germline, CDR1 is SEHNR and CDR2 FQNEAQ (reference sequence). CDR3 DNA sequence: TGTGCCAGCAGCTTAGGGGTCACCTACGAGCAGTACCTC. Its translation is CASSLGVTYEQYL.

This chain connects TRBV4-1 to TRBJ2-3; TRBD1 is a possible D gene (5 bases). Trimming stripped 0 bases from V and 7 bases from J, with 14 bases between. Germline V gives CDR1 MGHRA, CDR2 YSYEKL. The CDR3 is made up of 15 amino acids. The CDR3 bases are TGCGCCAGCAGCCAAGATTTAGGGGCTAAGAATACGCAGTATTTT. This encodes CASSQDLGAKNTQYF.

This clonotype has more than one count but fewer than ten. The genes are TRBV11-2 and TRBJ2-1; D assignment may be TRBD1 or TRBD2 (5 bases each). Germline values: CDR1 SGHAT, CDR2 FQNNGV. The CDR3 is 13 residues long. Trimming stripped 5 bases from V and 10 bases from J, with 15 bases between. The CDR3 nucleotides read TGTGCCAGCAGCCCCGGGGCCCCGGGAGAGCAGTTCTTC. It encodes CASSPGAPGEQFF.

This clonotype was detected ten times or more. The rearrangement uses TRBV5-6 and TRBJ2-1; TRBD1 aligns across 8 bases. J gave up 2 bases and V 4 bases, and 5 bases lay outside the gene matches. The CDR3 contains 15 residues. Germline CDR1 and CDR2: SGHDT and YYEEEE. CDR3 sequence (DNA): TGTGCCAGCAGCCACAGGGACAGGCCCTACAATGAGCAGTTCTTC. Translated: CASSHRDRPYNEQFF.

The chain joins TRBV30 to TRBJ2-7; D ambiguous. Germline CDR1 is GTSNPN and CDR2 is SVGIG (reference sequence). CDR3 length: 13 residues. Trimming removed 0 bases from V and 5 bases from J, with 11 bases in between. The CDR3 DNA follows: TGTGCCTGGAGTGTAGTTCTTGCCAACGAGCAGTACTTC. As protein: CAWSVVLANEQYF.

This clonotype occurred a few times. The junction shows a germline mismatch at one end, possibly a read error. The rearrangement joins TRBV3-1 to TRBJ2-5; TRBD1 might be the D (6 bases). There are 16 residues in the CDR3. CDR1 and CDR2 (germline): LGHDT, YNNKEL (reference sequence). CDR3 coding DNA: TGTGGCAGCAGCCAAGCGACAGGACCGCCGATGGAGACCCAGTACTTC. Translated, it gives CGSSQATGPPMETQYF.

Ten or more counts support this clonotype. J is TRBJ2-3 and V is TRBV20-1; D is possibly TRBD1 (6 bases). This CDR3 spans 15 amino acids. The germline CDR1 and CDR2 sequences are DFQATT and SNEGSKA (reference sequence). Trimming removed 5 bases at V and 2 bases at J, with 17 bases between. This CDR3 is CSAEDLGQNTDTQYF. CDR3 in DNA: TGCAGTGCTGAAGACCTAGGACAGAACACAGATACGCAGTATTTT.

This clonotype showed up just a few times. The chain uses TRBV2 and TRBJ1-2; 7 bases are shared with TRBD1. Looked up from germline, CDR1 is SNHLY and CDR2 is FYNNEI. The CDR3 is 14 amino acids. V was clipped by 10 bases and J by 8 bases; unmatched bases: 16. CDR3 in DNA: TGTGCCAACTTGGACAGGATGAGGCTTGAAGGCTACACCTTC. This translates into CANLDRMRLEGYTF.

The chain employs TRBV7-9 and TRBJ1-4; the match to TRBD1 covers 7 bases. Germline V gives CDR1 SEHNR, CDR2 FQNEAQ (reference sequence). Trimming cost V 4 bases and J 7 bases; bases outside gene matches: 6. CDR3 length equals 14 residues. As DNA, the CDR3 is TGTGCCAGCAGCTCGGGACAGAGTAGTGAAAAACTGTTTTTT. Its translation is CASSSGQSSEKLFF.

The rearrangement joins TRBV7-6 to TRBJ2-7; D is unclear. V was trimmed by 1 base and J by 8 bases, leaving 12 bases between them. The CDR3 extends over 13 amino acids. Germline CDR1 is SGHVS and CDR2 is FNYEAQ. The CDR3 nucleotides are TGTGCCAGCAGCTTAGGGGCTGGATACAAGCAGTACTTC. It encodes CASSLGAGYKQYF.

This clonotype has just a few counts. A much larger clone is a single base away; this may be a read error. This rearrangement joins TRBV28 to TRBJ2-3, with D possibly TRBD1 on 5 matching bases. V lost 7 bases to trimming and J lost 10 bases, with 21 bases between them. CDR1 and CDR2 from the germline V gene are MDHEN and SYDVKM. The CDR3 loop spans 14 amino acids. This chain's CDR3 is CASTTGGRSDAQYF. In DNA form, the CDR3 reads TGTGCCAGCACCACAGGCGGACGGAGCGATGCGCAGTATTTT.

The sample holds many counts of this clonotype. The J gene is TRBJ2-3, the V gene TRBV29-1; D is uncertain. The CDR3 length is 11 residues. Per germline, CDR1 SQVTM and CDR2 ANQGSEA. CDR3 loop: CWASNTDTQYF. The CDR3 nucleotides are TGCTGGGCCAGTAACACAGATACGCAGTATTTT.

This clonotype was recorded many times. CDR3 loop: CASSRRSSYEQYF. In DNA, the CDR3 is TGTGCCAGCAGCCGTAGGAGCTCCTACGAGCAGTACTTC. The V call is TRBV28, the J call TRBJ2-7; D not resolved. This CDR3 has 13 residues. V dropped 6 bases and J dropped 0 bases, with 9 bases sitting between them. Germline V gene lookup returns CDR1 MDHEN and CDR2 SYDVKM.

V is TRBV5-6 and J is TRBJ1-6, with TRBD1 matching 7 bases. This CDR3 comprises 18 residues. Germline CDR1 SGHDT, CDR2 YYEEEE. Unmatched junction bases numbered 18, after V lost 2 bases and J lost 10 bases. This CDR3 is CASSFFSGRDRAGSPLHF. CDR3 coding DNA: TGTGCCAGCAGCTTTTTCTCTGGCCGAGACAGGGCTGGATCACCCCTCCACTTT.

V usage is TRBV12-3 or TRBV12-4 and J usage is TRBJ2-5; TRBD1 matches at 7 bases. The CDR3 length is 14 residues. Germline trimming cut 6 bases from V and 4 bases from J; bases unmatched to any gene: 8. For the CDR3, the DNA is TGTGCCAGCAGCGAAAAAGGGACAGTAGAGACCCAGTACTTC. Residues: CASSEKGTVETQYF.

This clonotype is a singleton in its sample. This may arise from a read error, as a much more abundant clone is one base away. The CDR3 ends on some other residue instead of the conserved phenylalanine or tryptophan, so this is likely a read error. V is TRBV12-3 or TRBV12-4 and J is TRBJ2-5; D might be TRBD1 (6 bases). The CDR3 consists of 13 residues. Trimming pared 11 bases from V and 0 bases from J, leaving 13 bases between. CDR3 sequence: CAVTSGDQETQYL. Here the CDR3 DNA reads TGTGCCGTGACTTCAGGGGACCAAGAGACCCAGTACCTC.